The present T cell receptor beta chain was sequenced within a study of CD8 T cells in Susac syndrome. Trimming shortened V by 4 bases and J by 4 bases, and 14 bases separated the two germline ends. CDR1 and CDR2 from the germline V gene are LGHDT and YNNKEL (reference sequence). This CDR3 comprises 16 residues. Reverse transcription used roughly 0.45 to 1 ug RNA and random hexamers. TCRdb used MiXCR to reprocess the immunoSEQ multiplex PCR reads, holding one entry per CDR3 protein. The data hold over 130,000 distinct CDR3 sequences, with 95% observed a single time. This clonotype was recorded once. Specimen: CD4+ T cells from PBMCs. This chain links TRBV3-1 with TRBJ2-6; no reliable D call. The receptor comes from a human donor with Susac syndrome. CDR3 region: CASSLLSGFGANVLTF. The DNA of the CDR3 is TGTGCCAGCAGCCTCTTGTCGGGTTTCGGGGCCAACGTCCTGACTTTC.